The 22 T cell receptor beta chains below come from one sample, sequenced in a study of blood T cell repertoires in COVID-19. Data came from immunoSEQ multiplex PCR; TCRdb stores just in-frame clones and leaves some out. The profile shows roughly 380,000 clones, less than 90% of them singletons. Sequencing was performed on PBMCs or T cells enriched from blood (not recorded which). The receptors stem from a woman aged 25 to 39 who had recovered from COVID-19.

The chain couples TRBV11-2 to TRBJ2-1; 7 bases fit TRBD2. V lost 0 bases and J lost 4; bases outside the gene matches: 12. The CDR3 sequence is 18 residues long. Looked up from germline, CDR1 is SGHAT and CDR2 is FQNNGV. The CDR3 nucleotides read TGTGCCAGCAGCTTAGACTCGGGAAGTCTAGCGGTATACAATGAGCAGTTCTTC. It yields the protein CASSLDSGSLAVYNEQFF.

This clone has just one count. The CDR3 loop is CASSTFRWADSNQPQHF. The CDR3 nucleotides read TGTGCCAGCAGTACCTTTCGATGGGCAGATAGCAATCAGCCCCAGCATTTT. The V and J genes are TRBV28 and TRBJ1-5; D unresolved. The CDR3 is made up of 17 amino acids. CDR1 MDHEN and CDR2 SYDVKM come from the germline V gene. The V gene lost 5 bases and the J gene lost 0 bases, with 17 bases spanning the gap.

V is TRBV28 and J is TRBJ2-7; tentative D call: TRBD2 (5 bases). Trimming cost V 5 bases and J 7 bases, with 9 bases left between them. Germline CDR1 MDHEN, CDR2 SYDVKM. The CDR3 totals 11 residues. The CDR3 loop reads CASSRTREQYF. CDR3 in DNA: TGTGCCAGCAGTCGGACTCGGGAGCAGTACTTC.

CDR3 sequence reads: CSGSGYNEQFF. The CDR3 coding sequence is TGCAGCGGTTCAGGTTACAATGAGCAGTTCTTC. The chain couples TRBV29-1 to TRBJ2-1, with unresolved D. The V gene lost 7 bases and the J gene lost 4 bases, with 8 bases spanning the gap. The germline V gene has CDR1 SQVTM and CDR2 ANQGSEA. The length of the CDR3 is 11 residues.

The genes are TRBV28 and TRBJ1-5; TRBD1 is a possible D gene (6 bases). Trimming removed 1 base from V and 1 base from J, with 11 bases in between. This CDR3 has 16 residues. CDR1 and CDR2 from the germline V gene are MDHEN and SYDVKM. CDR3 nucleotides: TGTGCCAGCAGTTTATTTCTCACAGGGAGCAATCAGCCCCAGCATTTT. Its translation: CASSLFLTGSNQPQHF.

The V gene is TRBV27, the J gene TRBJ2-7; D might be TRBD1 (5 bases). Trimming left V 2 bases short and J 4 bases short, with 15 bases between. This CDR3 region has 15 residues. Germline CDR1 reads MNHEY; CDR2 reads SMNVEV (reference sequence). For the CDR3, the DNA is TGTGCCAGCAGTTTACAGGCATGGGGCTCATACGAGCAGTACTTC. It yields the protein CASSLQAWGSYEQYF.

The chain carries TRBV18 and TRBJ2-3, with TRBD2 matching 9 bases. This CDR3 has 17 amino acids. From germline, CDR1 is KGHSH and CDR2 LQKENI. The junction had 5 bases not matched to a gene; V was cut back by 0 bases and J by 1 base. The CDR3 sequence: CASSPPASGVGTDTQYF. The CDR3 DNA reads TGTGCCAGCTCACCACCAGCTAGCGGGGTAGGCACAGATACGCAGTATTTT.

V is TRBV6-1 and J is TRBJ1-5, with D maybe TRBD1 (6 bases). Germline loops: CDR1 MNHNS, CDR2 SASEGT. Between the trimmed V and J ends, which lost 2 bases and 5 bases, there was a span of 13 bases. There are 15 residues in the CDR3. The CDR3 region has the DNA TGTGCCAGCAGTGAAATTGGGACACCCTATCAGCCCCAGCATTTT. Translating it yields CASSEIGTPYQPQHF.

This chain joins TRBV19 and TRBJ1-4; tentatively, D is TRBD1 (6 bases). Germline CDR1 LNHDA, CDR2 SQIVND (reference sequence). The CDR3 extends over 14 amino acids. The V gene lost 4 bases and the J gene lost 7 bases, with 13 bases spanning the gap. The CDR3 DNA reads TGTGCCAGTAGTACCTCAGGGGCTAGTGAAAAACTGTTTTTT. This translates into CASSTSGASEKLFF.

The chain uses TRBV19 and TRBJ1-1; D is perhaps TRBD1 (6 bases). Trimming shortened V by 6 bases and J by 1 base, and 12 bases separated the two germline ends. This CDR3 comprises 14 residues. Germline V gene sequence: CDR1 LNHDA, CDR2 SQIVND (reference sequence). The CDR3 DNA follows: TGTGCCAGTAGGTCTAGGACAGCGAACACTGAAGCTTTCTTT. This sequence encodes CASRSRTANTEAFF.

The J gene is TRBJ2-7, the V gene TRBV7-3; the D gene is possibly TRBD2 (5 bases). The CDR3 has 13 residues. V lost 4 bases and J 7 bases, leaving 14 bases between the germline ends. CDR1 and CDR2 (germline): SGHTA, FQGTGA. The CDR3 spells CASSSGLSGEQYF. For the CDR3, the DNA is TGTGCCAGCAGCTCCGGACTCTCCGGGGAGCAGTACTTC.

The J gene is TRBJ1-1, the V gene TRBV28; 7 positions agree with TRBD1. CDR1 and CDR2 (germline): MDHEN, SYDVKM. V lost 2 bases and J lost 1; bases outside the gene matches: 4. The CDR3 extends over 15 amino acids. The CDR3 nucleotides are TGTGCCAGCAGTTTACCGTACAGGGGGAACACTGAAGCTTTCTTT. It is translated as CASSLPYRGNTEAFF. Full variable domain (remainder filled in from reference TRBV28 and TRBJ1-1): DVKVTQSSRYLVKRTGEKVFLECVQDMDHENMFWYRQDPGLGLRLIYFSYDVKMKEKGDIPEGYSVSREKKERFSLILESASTNQTSMYLCASSLPYRGNTEAFFGQGTRLTVV.

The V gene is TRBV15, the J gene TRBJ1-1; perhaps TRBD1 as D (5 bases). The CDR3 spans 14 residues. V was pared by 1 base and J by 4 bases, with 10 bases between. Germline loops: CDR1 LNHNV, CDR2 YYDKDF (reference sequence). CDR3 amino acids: CATSRVGQATEAFF. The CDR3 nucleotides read TGTGCCACCAGCAGAGTGGGGCAGGCCACTGAAGCTTTCTTT.

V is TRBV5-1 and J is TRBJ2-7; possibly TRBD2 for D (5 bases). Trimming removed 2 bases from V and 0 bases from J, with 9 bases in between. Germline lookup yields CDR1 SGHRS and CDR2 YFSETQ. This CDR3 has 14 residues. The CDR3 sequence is CASSFKRSSYEQYF. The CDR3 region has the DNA TGCGCCAGCAGCTTCAAGCGGTCCTCCTACGAGCAGTACTTC.

The CDR3 reads CASSVNRDTEAFF. The CDR3 nucleotides read TGTGCCAGCTCCGTCAACAGGGATACTGAAGCTTTCTTT. The chain carries TRBV18 and TRBJ1-1; tentative D call: TRBD1 (6 bases). CDR3 length equals 13 residues. Per the germline V gene, CDR1 is KGHSH and CDR2 is LQKENI. The germline V and J ends were trimmed by 6 bases and 5 bases, with 13 bases remaining between them.

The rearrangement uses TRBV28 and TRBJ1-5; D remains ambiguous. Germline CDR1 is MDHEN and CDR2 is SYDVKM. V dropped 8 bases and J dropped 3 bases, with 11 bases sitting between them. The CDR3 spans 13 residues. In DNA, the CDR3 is TGTGCCAGCGACACAGAGTACAATCAGCCCCAGCATTTT. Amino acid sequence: CASDTEYNQPQHF. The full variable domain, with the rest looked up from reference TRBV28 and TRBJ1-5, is DVKVTQSSRYLVKRTGEKVFLECVQDMDHENMFWYRQDPGLGLRLIYFSYDVKMKEKGDIPEGYSVSREKKERFSLILESASTNQTSMYLCASDTEYNQPQHFGDGTRLSIL.

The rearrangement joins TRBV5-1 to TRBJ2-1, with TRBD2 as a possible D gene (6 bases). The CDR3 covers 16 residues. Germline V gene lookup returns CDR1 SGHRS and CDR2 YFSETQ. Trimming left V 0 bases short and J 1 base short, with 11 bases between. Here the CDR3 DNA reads TGCGCCAGCAGCTTGGGTAGCGGAGCGTCCTACAATGAGCAGTTCTTC. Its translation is CASSLGSGASYNEQFF.

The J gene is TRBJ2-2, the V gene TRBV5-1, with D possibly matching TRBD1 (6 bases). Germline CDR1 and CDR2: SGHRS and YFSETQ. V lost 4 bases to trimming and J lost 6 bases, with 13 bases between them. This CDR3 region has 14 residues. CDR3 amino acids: CASSKSRGSGELFF. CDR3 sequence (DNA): TGCGCCAGCAGCAAGTCTAGGGGGTCCGGGGAGCTGTTTTTT. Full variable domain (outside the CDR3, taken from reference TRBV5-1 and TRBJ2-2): KAGVTQTPRYLIKTRGQQVTLSCSPISGHRSVSWYQQTPGQGLQFLFEYFSETQRNKGNFPGRFSGRQFSNSRSEMNVSTLELGDSALYLCASSKSRGSGELFFGEGSRLTVL.

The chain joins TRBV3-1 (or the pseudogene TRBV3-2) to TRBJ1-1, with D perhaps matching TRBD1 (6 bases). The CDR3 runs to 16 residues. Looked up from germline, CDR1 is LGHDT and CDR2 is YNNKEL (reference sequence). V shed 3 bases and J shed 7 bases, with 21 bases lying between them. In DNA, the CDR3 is TGTGCCAGCAGCCAGACCTCGGGGCAGGGGAGTATTGAAGCTTTCTTT. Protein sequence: CASSQTSGQGSIEAFF.

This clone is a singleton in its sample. The CDR3 nucleotides read TGTGCCAGCAGTAGCGGGGGGATGGGCTACACCTTC. This gives the protein CASSSGGMGYTF. The rearrangement uses TRBV27 and TRBJ1-2; perhaps TRBD1 as D (5 bases). Germline V lookup: CDR1 MNHEY, CDR2 SMNVEV (reference sequence). V was pared by 5 bases and J by 8 bases, with 12 bases between. The CDR3 loop spans 12 amino acids.

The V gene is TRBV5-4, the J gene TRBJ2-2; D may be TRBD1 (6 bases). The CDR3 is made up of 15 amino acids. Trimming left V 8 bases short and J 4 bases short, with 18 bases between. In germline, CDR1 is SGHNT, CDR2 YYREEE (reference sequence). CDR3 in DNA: TGTGCCAGTGCATTACAGGGACGCGGCACCGGGGAGCTGTTTTTT. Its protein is CASALQGRGTGELFF.

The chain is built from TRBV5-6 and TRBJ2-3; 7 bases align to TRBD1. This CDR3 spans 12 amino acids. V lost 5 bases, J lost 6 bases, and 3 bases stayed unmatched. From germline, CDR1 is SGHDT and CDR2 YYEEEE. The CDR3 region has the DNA TGTGCCAGCAGTTTACAGGGGGATACGCAGTATTTT. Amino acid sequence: CASSLQGDTQYF.